This TCR beta chain was documented in a study of glioma-infiltrating T cells. The iRepertoire nested amplicon-rescue multiplex PCR amplified TCR alpha and beta CDR3s from RNA. Each CDR3 protein is one row after TCRdb ran MiXCR on the multiplex PCR reads. In the table there are about 140,000 distinct CDR3 sequences, about 39% of which are singletons. The CDR3 is made up of 12 amino acids. Trimming removed 6 bases at V and 7 bases at J, with 13 bases between. Per the germline V gene, CDR1 is DFQATT and CDR2 is SNEGSKA (reference sequence). The sequencing input was glioma tissue, nonneoplastic brain tissue, or PBMCs (not recorded which). The sequence was collected from a human donor with low-grade glioma or glioblastoma, undergoing nonglioma brain surgery, or in good health (not recorded which). The chain carries TRBV20-1 and TRBJ2-4; no clear D. The CDR3 bases are TGCAGTGCCTCGGACCCCGGTAACATTCAGTACTTC. Translated: CSASDPGNIQYF.